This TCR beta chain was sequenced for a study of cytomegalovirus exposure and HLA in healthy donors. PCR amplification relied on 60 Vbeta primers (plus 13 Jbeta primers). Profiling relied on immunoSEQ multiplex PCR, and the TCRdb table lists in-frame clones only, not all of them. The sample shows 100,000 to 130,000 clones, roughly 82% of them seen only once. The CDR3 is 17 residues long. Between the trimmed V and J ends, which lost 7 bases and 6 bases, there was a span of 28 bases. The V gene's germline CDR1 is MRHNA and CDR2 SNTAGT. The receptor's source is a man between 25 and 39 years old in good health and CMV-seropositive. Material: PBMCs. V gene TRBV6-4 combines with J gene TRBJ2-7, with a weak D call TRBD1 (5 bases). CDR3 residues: CASTPRAPVQAPGEQYF. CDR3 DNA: TGTGCCAGCACCCCCAGGGCCCCAGTGCAGGCCCCTGGCGAGCAGTACTTC.